A selection of T cell receptor beta chains follows, all from one sample in a study of patients and donors after allogeneic stem cell transplantation. TCRdb processed the RT-PCR reads anew with MiXCR; each CDR3 protein has one entry. The profile covers roughly 940,000 distinct CDR3 sequences, with roughly 17% appearing a single time and approximately 5.9% taken by the ten largest. The sequenced sample consisted of blood, either unsorted or a sorted T cell fraction (not recorded which). The receptors were sampled from a human donor who was either an allogeneic HSCT recipient or a stem cell or donor lymphocyte infusion donor (not recorded which). It is not recorded whose cells these are; they may come from a transplant donor. The CDR3 runs from the conserved cysteine through the conserved F or W. A D gene is named only where the DNA matches it firmly. Some rows have no size entry. The others give once, few or many, or a class for an expanded clone.

d_gene	abundance	v_gene	j_gene	CDR3nt	CDR3aa
.	.	TRBV7-2	TRBJ2-5	TGTGCCAGCAGCTTAGACAGGGCTACCCAGTACTTC	CASSLDRATQYF
.	few	TRBV3-1	TRBJ2-5	TGTGCCAGCAGCCAAGCAGCGGGTGGAGAGACCCAGTACTTC	CASSQAAGGETQYF
TRBD2	few	TRBV20-1	TRBJ2-3	TGCAGTGCTGCGGGAGCCACAGATACGCAGTATTTT	CSAAGATDTQYF
TRBD2	many	TRBV10-3	TRBJ2-3	TGTGCCATTGGGACTAGAACAGGGAGTACGCAGTATTTT	CAIGTRTGSTQYF
.	.	TRBV11-1	TRBJ2-2	TGTGCCAGCAGCCCCGACCGGACCGACACCGGGGAGCTGTTTTTT	CASSPDRTDTGELFF
.	.	TRBV24-1	TRBJ1-2	TGTGCCACCAGGGACAGAGCTAACTATGGCTACACCTTC	CATRDRANYGYTF
TRBD1	.	TRBV4-3	TRBJ2-2	TGCGCCAGCAGCGGCCGGGACAGGGTTGCCACCGGGGAGCTGTTTTTT	CASSGRDRVATGELFF
TRBD2	.	TRBV4-2	TRBJ2-1	TGTGCCAGCAGCCAACCGAAGCGGGGCGAACTCAATGAGCAGTTCTTC	CASSQPKRGELNEQFF
.	few	TRBV9	TRBJ1-4	TGTGCCAGCAGCTCGACCCCCCGACTCGCCCCCGATGAAAAACTGTTTTTT	CASSSTPRLAPDEKLFF
TRBD2	.	TRBV5-1	TRBJ2-3	TGCGCCAGCACTTTCTTGGCTAGCGGGGGGGCCACAGATACGCAGTATTTT	CASTFLASGGATDTQYF
TRBD2	few	TRBV6-1	TRBJ2-2	TGTGCCAGCAGGACCACTAGCGCTACCGGGGAGCTGTTTTTT	CASRTTSATGELFF
.	.	TRBV3-1	TRBJ2-7	TGTGCCAGCAGCCAAGGGACTAACGAGCAGTACTTC	CASSQGTNEQYF
.	few	TRBV27	TRBJ1-1	TGTGCCAGCGGACTGACAGAGAACACTGAAGCTTTCTTT	CASGLTENTEAFF
.	few	TRBV6-1	TRBJ2-4	TGTGCCAGCAGTCCCGGATGGCGGGACATTCAGTACTTC	CASSPGWRDIQYF
.	many	TRBV5-1	TRBJ2-1	TGCGCCAGCAGCTTGGCCGAGTACTCCTACAATGAGCAGTTCTTC	CASSLAEYSYNEQFF
.	few	TRBV7-2	TRBJ1-1	TGTGCCAGCAGCTTAGGCTTGCAGGGCAACACTGAAGCTTTCTTT	CASSLGLQGNTEAFF
.	.	TRBV12-3/TRBV12-4	TRBJ1-1	TGTGCCAGCAATTCCCCTGGGGGGCGCGCTTTCTTT	CASNSPGGRAFF
TRBD2	few	TRBV20-1	TRBJ2-1	TGCAGTGCTAGAGTGTCGGGAGGGGTCAATGAGCAGTTCTTC	CSARVSGGVNEQFF
.	few	TRBV24-1	TRBJ1-2	TGTGCCACCAGCGATCCCCAGCGTTATGGCTACACCTTC	CATSDPQRYGYTF
.	.	TRBV6-2/TRBV6-3	TRBJ2-3	TGTGCCAGCAGCTACGGATATCGGGGTGGGACCCTGAGGAGCACAGATACGCAGTATTTT	CASSYGYRGGTLRSTDTQYF
TRBD2	few	TRBV6-1	TRBJ2-3	TGTGCCAGCAGCCTCACTAGCGGGGGGGCAAATCTCCGCACAGATACGCAGTATTTT	CASSLTSGGANLRTDTQYF
.	.	TRBV29-1	TRBJ1-5	TGCAGCGTTTCGGACAGAACCCTAGATAGCAATCAGCCCCAGCATTTT	CSVSDRTLDSNQPQHF
TRBD2	few	TRBV6-1	TRBJ2-7	TGTGCCAGCAGTCTTAAGCGGGGGTACTCCTACGAGCAGTACTTC	CASSLKRGYSYEQYF
.	.	TRBV11-3	TRBJ2-1	TGTGCCAGCAGTCAGGACAGTCATGAGCAGTTCTTC	CASSQDSHEQFF
.	.	TRBV12-3/TRBV12-4	TRBJ2-5	TGTGCCAGCAGCCGACTCATTACAGCATATCAAGAGACCCAGTACTTC	CASSRLITAYQETQYF
TRBD1	few	TRBV10-3	TRBJ1-1	TGTGCCGGCAGGGACAGCCATAAGAACACTGAAGCTTTCTTT	CAGRDSHKNTEAFF
.	few	TRBV25-1	TRBJ1-2	TGTGCCAGCAGCGAGGGACAAGCCTATGGCTACACCTTC	CASSEGQAYGYTF
.	.	TRBV6-6	TRBJ2-1	TGTGCCAGCAGTTACAGACTACTCAATGAGCAGTTCTTC	CASSYRLLNEQFF
TRBD2	few	TRBV2	TRBJ2-3	TGTGCCAGCGGTCTAGCGGGTAAAGATACGCAGTATTTT	CASGLAGKDTQYF